This entry concerns a single T cell receptor beta chain. The data belong to a study of blood T cell repertoires in COVID-19. Study-level background: Both acute and convalescent COVID-19 samples were obtained from the United States, Italy and Spain.

TCRdb's table, derived via immunoSEQ multiplex PCR, lists solely in-frame clones and lacks some. The data contain tens of thousands of clones, over 75% of them seen just once; the ten biggest clones take up about 31%. Unmatched junction bases numbered 7, after V lost 6 bases and J lost 4 bases. Germline V gene lookup returns CDR1 SEHNR and CDR2 FQNEAQ (reference sequence). The CDR3 runs to 14 residues. This chain links TRBV7-9 with TRBJ2-3; 7 nucleotides match TRBD1. This receptor was taken from a man older than 75 with active or convalescent COVID-19. Sequencing was carried out using peripheral blood. In DNA form, the CDR3 reads TGTGCCAGCAGTTCGGGACAGACGGCAGATACGCAGTATTTT. Its translation: CASSSGQTADTQYF.